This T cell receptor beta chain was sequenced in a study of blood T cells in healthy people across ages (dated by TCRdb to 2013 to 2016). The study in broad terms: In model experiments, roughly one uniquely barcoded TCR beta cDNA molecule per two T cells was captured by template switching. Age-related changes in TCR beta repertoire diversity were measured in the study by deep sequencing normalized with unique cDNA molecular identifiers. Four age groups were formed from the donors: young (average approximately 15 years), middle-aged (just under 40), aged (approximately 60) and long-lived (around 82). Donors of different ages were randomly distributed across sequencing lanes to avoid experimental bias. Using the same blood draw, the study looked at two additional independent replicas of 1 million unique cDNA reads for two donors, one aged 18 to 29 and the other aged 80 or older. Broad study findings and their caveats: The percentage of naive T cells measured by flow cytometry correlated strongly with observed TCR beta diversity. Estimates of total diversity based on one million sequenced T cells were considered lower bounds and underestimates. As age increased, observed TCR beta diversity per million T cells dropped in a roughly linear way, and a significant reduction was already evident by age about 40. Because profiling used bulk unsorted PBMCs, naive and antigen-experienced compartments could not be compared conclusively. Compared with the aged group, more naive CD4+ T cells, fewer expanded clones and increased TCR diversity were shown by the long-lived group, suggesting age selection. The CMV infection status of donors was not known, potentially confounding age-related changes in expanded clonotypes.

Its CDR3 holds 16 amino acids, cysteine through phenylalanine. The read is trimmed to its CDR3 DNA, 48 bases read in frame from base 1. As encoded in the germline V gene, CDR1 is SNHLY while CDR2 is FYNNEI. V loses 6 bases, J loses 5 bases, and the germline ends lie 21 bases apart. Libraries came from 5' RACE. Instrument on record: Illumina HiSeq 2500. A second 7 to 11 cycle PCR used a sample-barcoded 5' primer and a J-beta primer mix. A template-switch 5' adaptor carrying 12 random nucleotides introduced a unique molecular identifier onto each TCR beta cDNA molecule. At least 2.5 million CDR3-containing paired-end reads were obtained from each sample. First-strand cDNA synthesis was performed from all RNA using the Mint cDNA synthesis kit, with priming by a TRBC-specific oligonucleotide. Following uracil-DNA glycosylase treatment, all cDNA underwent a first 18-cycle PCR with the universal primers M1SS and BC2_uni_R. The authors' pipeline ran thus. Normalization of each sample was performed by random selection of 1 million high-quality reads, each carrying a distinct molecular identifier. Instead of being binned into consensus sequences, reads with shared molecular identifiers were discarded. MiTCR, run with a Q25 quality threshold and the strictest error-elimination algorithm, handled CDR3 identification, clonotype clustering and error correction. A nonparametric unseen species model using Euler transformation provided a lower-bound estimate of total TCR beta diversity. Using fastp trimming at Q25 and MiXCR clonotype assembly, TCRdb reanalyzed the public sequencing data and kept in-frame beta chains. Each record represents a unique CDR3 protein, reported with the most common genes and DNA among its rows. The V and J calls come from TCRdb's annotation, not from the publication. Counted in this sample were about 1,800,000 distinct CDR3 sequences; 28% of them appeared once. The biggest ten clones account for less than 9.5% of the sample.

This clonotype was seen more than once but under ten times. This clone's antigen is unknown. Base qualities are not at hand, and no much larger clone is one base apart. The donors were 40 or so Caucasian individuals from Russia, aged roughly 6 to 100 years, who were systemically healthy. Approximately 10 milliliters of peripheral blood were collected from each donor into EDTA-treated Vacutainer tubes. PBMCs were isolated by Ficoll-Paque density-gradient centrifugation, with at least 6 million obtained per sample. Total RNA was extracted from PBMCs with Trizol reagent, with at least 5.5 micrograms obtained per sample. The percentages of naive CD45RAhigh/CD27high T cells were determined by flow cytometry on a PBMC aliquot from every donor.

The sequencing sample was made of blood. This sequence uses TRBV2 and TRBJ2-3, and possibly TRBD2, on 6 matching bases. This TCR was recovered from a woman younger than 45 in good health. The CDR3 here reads CASRVNGGTPVDTQYF. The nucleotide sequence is TGTGCCAGCAGAGTCAATGGGGGGACTCCTGTAGATACGCAGTATTTT.